This paragraph covers one T cell receptor (beta chain) sequence. What it binds is not known. Deletions cut 4 bases from V and 9 bases from J, with 21 bases between. This CDR3 has 16 residues. The germline CDR1 and CDR2 sequences are MDHEN and SYDVKM. These data originate in a study of OX40 agonist ivuxolimab in advanced cancers. At the level of the study: It was ivuxolimab, an agonistic anti-OX40 (CD134) antibody, that patients were treated with. General observations from the study: At doses 0.1 to 3.0 mg/kg, CD4+ and CD8+ clones expanded.

Only in-frame clones appear in the TCRdb table, and some are missing; sequencing was by immunoSEQ multiplex PCR. The top ten clones hold 27% of a sample with 60,000 or so clones, around 83% of them seen once. This rearrangement joins TRBV28 to TRBJ2-2; D not certain. The sequence derives from an adult with an advanced solid tumor such as melanoma, head and neck, liver or kidney cancer. The specimen comprised CD4+ or CD8+ T cells sorted from blood, sampled in a trial of the OX40 agonist ivuxolimab. CDR3 sequence: CASSSIGTKTPRELFF. DNA of the CDR3: TGTGCCAGCAGTTCTATTGGTACAAAGACGCCCAGGGAGCTGTTTTTT.